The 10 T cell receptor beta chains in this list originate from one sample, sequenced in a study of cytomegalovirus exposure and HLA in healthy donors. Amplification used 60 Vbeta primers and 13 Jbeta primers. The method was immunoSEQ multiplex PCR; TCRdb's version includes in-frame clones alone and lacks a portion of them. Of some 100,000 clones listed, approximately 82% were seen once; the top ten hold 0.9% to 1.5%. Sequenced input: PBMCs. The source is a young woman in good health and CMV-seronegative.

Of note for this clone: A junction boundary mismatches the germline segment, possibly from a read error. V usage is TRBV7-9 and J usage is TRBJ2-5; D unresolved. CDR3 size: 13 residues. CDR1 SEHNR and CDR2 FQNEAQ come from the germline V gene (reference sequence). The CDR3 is CSSSLTHKETQYF. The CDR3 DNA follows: TGTTCCAGCAGCTTAACCCACAAGGAGACCCAGTACTTC.

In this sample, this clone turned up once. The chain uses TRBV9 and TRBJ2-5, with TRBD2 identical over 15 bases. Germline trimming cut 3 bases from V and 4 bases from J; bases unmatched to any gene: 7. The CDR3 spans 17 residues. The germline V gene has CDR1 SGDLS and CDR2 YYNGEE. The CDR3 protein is CASSAGTSGGHGETQYF. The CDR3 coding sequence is TGTGCCAGCAGCGCCGGGACTAGCGGGGGGCATGGAGAGACCCAGTACTTC.

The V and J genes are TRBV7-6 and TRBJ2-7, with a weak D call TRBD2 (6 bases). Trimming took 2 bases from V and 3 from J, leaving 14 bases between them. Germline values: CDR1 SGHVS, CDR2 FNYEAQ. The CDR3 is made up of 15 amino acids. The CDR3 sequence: CASSLKGGGYYEQYF. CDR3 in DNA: TGTGCCAGCAGCTTAAAAGGTGGGGGGTACTACGAGCAGTACTTC.

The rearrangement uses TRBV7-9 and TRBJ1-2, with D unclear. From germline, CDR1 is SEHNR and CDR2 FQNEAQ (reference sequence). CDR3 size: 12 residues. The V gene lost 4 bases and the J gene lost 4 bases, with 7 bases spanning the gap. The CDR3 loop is CASSSGAYGYTF. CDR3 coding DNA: TGTGCCAGCAGCTCGGGAGCCTATGGCTACACCTTC.

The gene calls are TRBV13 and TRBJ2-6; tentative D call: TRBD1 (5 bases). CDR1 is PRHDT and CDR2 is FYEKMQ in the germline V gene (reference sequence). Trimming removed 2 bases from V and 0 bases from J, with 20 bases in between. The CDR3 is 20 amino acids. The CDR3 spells CASSLSRLRQPHSGANVLTF. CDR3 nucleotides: TGTGCCAGCAGCTTATCTAGGCTAAGACAGCCCCACTCTGGGGCCAACGTCCTGACTTTC.

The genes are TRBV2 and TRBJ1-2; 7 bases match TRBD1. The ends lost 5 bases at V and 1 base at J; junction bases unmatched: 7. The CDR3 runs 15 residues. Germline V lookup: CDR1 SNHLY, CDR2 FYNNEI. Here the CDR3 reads CASSPGTALNYGYTF. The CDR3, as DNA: TGTGCCAGCAGTCCCGGGACAGCACTTAACTATGGCTACACCTTC.

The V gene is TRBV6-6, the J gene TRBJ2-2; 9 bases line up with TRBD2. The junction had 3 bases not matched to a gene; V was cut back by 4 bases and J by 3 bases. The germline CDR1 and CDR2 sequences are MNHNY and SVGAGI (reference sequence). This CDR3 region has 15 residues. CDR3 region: CASSSGTSHTGELFF. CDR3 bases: TGTGCCAGCAGTTCCGGGACTAGCCACACCGGGGAGCTGTTTTTT.

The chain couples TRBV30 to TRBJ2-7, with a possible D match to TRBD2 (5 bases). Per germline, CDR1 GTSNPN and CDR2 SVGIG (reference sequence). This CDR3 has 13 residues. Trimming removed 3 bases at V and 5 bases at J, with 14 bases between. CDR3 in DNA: TGTGCCTGGAGCAAAAACGAGGGAAACGAGCAGTACTTC. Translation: CAWSKNEGNEQYF.

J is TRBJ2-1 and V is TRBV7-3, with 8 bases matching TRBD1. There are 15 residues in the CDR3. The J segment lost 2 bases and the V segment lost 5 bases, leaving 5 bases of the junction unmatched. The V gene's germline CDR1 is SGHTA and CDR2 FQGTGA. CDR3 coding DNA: TGTGCCAGCAGCACGAGGACAGGGCCCTACAATGAGCAGTTCTTC. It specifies CASSTRTGPYNEQFF. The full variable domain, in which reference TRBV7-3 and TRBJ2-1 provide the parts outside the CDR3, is GAGVSQTPSNKVTEKGKYVELRCDPISGHTALYWYRQSLGQGPEFLIYFQGTGAADDSGLPNDRFFAVRPEGSVSTLKIQRTERGDSAVYLCASSTRTGPYNEQFFGPGTRLTVL.

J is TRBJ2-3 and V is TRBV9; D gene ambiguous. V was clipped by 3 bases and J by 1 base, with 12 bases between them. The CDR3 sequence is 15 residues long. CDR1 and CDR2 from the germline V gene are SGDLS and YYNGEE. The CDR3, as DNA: TGTGCCAGCAGCGGTCCCAGACTGCGCACAGATACGCAGTATTTT. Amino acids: CASSGPRLRTDTQYF.